What follows are 30 T cell receptor beta chains derived from one specimen sequenced in a study of T cells in Graves' hyperthyroidism and ophthalmopathy. TCR beta CDR3 regions were amplified from RNA transcripts. HTBI primers drove first-round RT-PCR of the TCR CDR3. TCRdb fed the multiplex PCR reads into MiXCR, producing one record per CDR3 protein. The sample includes about 700,000 distinct CDR3 sequences, 11% to 15% seen only once; the top ten take roughly 10%. Material for sequencing was blood. The receptors shown here come from a woman aged 18-29 years with Graves' hyperthyroidism.

This clonotype was detected ten times or more. The genes are TRBV28 and TRBJ2-1; D unresolved. Germline-derived CDR1 and CDR2 are MDHEN and SYDVKM. Trimming left V 4 bases short and J 0 bases short, with 10 bases between. The CDR3 is 15 amino acids. CDR3 DNA: TGTGCCAGCAGTTCCGACTGGCCCTCCTACAATGAGCAGTTCTTC. It yields the protein CASSSDWPSYNEQFF.

This clonotype came up many times. The J gene is TRBJ1-2, the V gene TRBV15; D is ambiguous. The CDR3 contains 16 residues. CDR1 and CDR2 from the germline V gene are LNHNV and YYDKDF (reference sequence). The ends were cut back, 0 bases at V and 8 bases at J, with 19 bases in the middle. The CDR3 nucleotides read TGTGCCACCAGCAGAGATTTCCCGGACCAGGAGGGCGGCTACACCTTC. This translates into CATSRDFPDQEGGYTF.

This clonotype was observed many times. V gene TRBV2 combines with J gene TRBJ1-1; tentatively, D is TRBD1 (5 bases). V lost 8 bases and J 2 bases, leaving 9 bases between the germline ends. The CDR3 has 12 residues. CDR1 and CDR2 from the germline V gene are SNHLY and FYNNEI. CDR3 protein: CASLGDNTEAFF. Here the CDR3 DNA reads TGTGCCAGCCTGGGGGATAACACTGAAGCTTTCTTT.

This clonotype has ten or more counts. This rearrangement joins TRBV30 to TRBJ1-3, with D unresolved. The CDR3 sequence is 15 residues long. CDR1 and CDR2 (germline): GTSNPN, SVGIG (reference sequence). V lost 8 bases and J 4 bases, leaving 21 bases between the germline ends. In nucleotides, the CDR3 is TGTGCCCGGACTGTCGGGCGAAACGAAGGAAACACCATATATTTT. This encodes CARTVGRNEGNTIYF.

This clonotype has more than one count but fewer than ten. This rearrangement joins TRBV30 to TRBJ1-5; a weak D match, TRBD1 (6 bases). V dropped 5 bases and J dropped 11 bases, with 19 bases sitting between them. CDR1 and CDR2 from the germline V gene are GTSNPN and SVGIG (reference sequence). This CDR3 has 13 amino acids. Here the CDR3 reads CAWGAGLTGSQHF. The CDR3 coding sequence is TGTGCCTGGGGGGCCGGACTTACAGGGTCCCAGCATTTT.

This clonotype was detected only a few times. The chain carries TRBV27 and TRBJ1-6; a possible D gene is TRBD1 (5 bases). V shed 4 bases and J shed 7 bases, with 17 bases lying between them. This CDR3 contains 16 residues. Germline V gene lookup returns CDR1 MNHEY and CDR2 SMNVEV (reference sequence). CDR3 loop: CASSSRAGGPNSPLHF. CDR3 coding DNA: TGTGCCAGCAGTTCCCGCGCGGGGGGTCCCAATTCACCCCTCCACTTT.

As to this clonotype: A much larger clone lies a single base off, so this may be a read error. The V call is TRBV10-2, the J call TRBJ2-1; D perhaps matches TRBD2 (5 bases). The CDR3 covers 15 residues. Per germline, CDR1 WSHSY and CDR2 SAAADI. DNA for the CDR3: TGCGTCAGCAGTGAGTCGTTGGGAGCCTACAATGAGCAGTTCTTC. Its protein product is CVSSESLGAYNEQFF.

The rearrangement links TRBV7-2 to TRBJ2-7; a possible D gene is TRBD2 (6 bases). V shed 2 bases and J shed 4 bases, with 21 bases lying between them. This CDR3 has 17 residues. In germline, CDR1 is SGHTA, CDR2 FQGNSA. CDR3: CASSLMGGYLVQYEQYF. CDR3 coding DNA: TGTGCCAGCAGCTTAATGGGGGGATATCTCGTTCAGTACGAGCAGTACTTC.

The chain uses TRBV7-9 and TRBJ2-1, with 7 bases matching TRBD1. The CDR3 runs to 13 residues. The V gene's germline CDR1 is SEHNR and CDR2 FQNEAQ (reference sequence). After removal of 1 base from V and 9 bases from J, the junction contained 3 bases not matched to a gene. CDR3 nucleotides: TGTGCCAGCAGCTTAGGGGACAGCGGTGAGCAGTTCTTC. It is translated as CASSLGDSGEQFF.

This clonotype was found many times. The chain couples TRBV5-6 to TRBJ2-1; no clear D. Germline V lookup: CDR1 SGHDT, CDR2 YYEEEE. Trimming pared 0 bases from V and 5 bases from J, leaving 9 bases between. The CDR3 is 14 amino acids. This chain's CDR3 is CASSLAQINNEQFF. As DNA, the CDR3 is TGTGCCAGCAGCTTGGCCCAAATAAACAATGAGCAGTTCTTC.

This clonotype has a handful of counts. V and J are TRBV6-1 and TRBJ2-7; D is unclear. Trimming took 7 bases from V and 2 from J, leaving 12 bases between them. Germline V gives CDR1 MNHNS, CDR2 SASEGT. The CDR3 is made up of 13 amino acids. The CDR3 reads CASTETPTYEQYF. Here the CDR3 DNA reads TGTGCCAGCACCGAGACCCCTACCTACGAGCAGTACTTC.

This clonotype occurred many times. V is TRBV20-1 and J is TRBJ2-1; TRBD2 agrees at 7 bases. Germline lookup yields CDR1 DFQATT and CDR2 SNEGSKA (reference sequence). Unmatched junction bases numbered 17, after V lost 2 bases and J lost 7 bases. The CDR3 runs 17 residues. CDR3 loop: CSARSTEMGLRENEQFF. CDR3 nucleotides: TGCAGTGCTAGATCCACGGAGATGGGACTACGAGAGAATGAGCAGTTCTTC.

This clonotype was picked up many times. The chain employs TRBV11-2 and TRBJ2-1; 10 bases map to TRBD2. CDR1 and CDR2 from the germline V gene are SGHAT and FQNNGV. Trimming took 4 bases from V and 0 from J; bases not matched to a gene: 3. This CDR3 region has 16 residues. This CDR3 reads CASSSLAGSSYNEQFF. The CDR3 nucleotides read TGTGCCAGCAGCTCACTAGCGGGGAGCTCCTACAATGAGCAGTTCTTC.

The rearrangement joins TRBV6-2 or TRBV6-3 to TRBJ2-3, with a possible D match to TRBD2 (6 bases). Per the germline V gene, CDR1 is MNHEY and CDR2 is SVGEGT. V shed 2 bases and J shed 2 bases, with 26 bases lying between them. The CDR3 runs to 20 residues. Here the CDR3 reads CASSYDPGVVLRNPTDTQYF. The CDR3 DNA is TGTGCCAGCAGTTACGATCCGGGGGTGGTTCTCCGTAACCCCACAGATACGCAGTATTTT.

This clonotype occurred many times. The gene calls are TRBV12-3 or TRBV12-4 and TRBJ2-7; 9 bases map to TRBD2. CDR3 length: 15 residues. With V trimmed by 2 bases and J by 3 bases, 5 bases remained unmatched. CDR3 protein: CASSLRLAGIYEQYF. Here the CDR3 DNA reads TGTGCCAGCAGTTTAAGGCTAGCGGGAATCTACGAGCAGTACTTC.

The chain links TRBV4-1 to TRBJ2-5; 11 nucleotides align to TRBD2. After removal of 2 bases from V and 9 bases from J, the junction contained 11 bases not matched to a gene. Germline assignment: CDR1 MGHRA and CDR2 YSYEKL. This CDR3 comprises 16 residues. The CDR3 reads CASSQSTSGRSLAQYF. DNA for the CDR3: TGCGCCAGCAGCCAATCCACTAGCGGGAGAAGCTTGGCCCAGTACTTC.

J is TRBJ2-7 and V is TRBV7-9; 13 nucleotides agree with TRBD2. Germline CDR1 reads SEHNR; CDR2 reads FQNEAQ (reference sequence). This CDR3 has 16 amino acids. The V gene end was trimmed by 6 bases and the J gene end by 3 bases; junction bases not matched to a gene: 8. The CDR3 sequence is CASRYSGLAGLYEQYF. In DNA form, the CDR3 reads TGTGCCAGCAGATATTCGGGACTAGCGGGACTCTACGAGCAGTACTTC.

This clonotype was counted at least ten times. A much larger clone sits a single nucleotide away, making a read error possible. The chain uses TRBV2 and TRBJ1-5, with 7 positions matching TRBD1. Germline V gene lookup returns CDR1 SNHLY and CDR2 FYNNEI. J lost 1 base, V lost 11 bases, and 2 bases had no gene match. There are 12 residues in the CDR3. The CDR3 region is CASQGSNQPQHF. CDR3 DNA: TGTGCCTCACAGGGGAGCAATCAGCCCCAGCATTTT.

The gene calls are TRBV7-8 and TRBJ1-1; maybe TRBD1 (5 bases). The CDR3 has 13 amino acids. Between the trimmed V and J ends, which lost 5 bases and 5 bases, there was a span of 12 bases. Looked up from germline, CDR1 is SGHVS and CDR2 is FQNEAQ. CDR3 bases: TGTGCCAGCAGCACTTCGGGGCGGACTGAAGCTTTCTTT. Translated, it gives CASSTSGRTEAFF.

The chain is built from TRBV29-1 and TRBJ2-6, with a possible D match to TRBD2 (5 bases). The CDR3 runs to 18 residues. V was shortened by 3 bases and J by 1 base, with 19 bases between the two germline ends. The germline V gene has CDR1 SQVTM and CDR2 ANQGSEA. CDR3 DNA: TGCAGCGTTGAGGAATCGGGAATTAGTCTATCTGGGGCCAACGTCCTGACTTTC. Translated, it gives CSVEESGISLSGANVLTF.

This clonotype came up a few times. This sequence joins TRBV7-8 and TRBJ2-7; D may correspond to TRBD1 or TRBD2 (7 bases each). The V gene's germline CDR1 is SGHVS and CDR2 FQNEAQ. The CDR3 consists of 16 residues. The V end lost 3 bases, the J end lost 2 bases, and 17 bases lay between the germline ends. The CDR3 loop is CASSFSGGGWPYEQYF. The CDR3 DNA follows: TGTGCCAGCAGCTTTTCAGGGGGGGGATGGCCCTACGAGCAGTACTTC.

The table lists this clonotype with many counts. The rearrangement links TRBV6-2 or TRBV6-3 to TRBJ2-3, with 14 positions matching TRBD2. The CDR3 length is 22 residues. The germline gives CDR1 MNHEY, CDR2 SVGEGT. The ends lost 0 bases at V and 2 bases at J; junction bases unmatched: 16. The CDR3 DNA is TGTGCCAGCAGTTACTCGATTGGGACTAGCGGGAGCCTACCCCTGGACACAGATACGCAGTATTTT. It translates to CASSYSIGTSGSLPLDTDTQYF.

DNA for the CDR3: TGCAGTGCGCCGCGGGGGGTGCCGGGCTACGAGCAGTACTTC. This encodes CSAPRGVPGYEQYF. The V call is TRBV20-1, the J call TRBJ2-7; 8 nucleotides line up with TRBD2. The V segment lost 6 bases and the J segment 3 bases; nucleotides outside the gene matches: 10. The CDR3 is 14 amino acids. Germline lookup yields CDR1 DFQATT and CDR2 SNEGSKA (reference sequence).

This clonotype was picked up many times. This rearrangement joins TRBV15 to TRBJ2-3; D is undetermined. In germline, CDR1 is LNHNV, CDR2 YYDKDF (reference sequence). The CDR3 totals 13 residues. V lost 5 bases, J lost 1 base, and 7 bases lay in between. The CDR3 sequence is CATSVSGTDTQYF. The CDR3 DNA sequence: TGTGCCACCAGCGTAAGCGGCACAGATACGCAGTATTTT.

The genes are TRBV19 and TRBJ2-2; 7 bases map to TRBD1. CDR3 length: 14 amino acids. Trimming took 6 bases from V and 3 from J; bases not matched to a gene: 4. Germline CDR1 reads LNHDA; CDR2 reads SQIVND (reference sequence). CDR3 sequence: CASRYTGDTGELFF. The CDR3 coding sequence is TGTGCCAGTAGATATACAGGGGACACCGGGGAGCTGTTTTTT.

This clonotype was seen many times. The gene calls are TRBV12-3 or TRBV12-4 and TRBJ1-3; 7 bases match TRBD1. V was clipped by 9 bases and J by 2 bases; unmatched bases: 1. CDR3 length equals 12 residues. DNA for the CDR3: TGTGCCAGTGGGACAGCTGGAAACACCATATATTTT. It translates to CASGTAGNTIYF.

In its sample, this clonotype was seen many times. The V and J genes are TRBV12-3 or TRBV12-4 and TRBJ1-2, with D maybe TRBD1 (6 bases). The CDR3 runs 17 residues. Deletions cut 1 base from V and 1 base from J, with 16 bases between. This CDR3 reads CASSLVSQGRVNYGYTF. CDR3 in DNA: TGTGCCAGCAGTTTAGTTTCGCAGGGGAGGGTTAACTATGGCTACACCTTC.

In its sample, this clonotype was seen many times. The chain carries TRBV15 and TRBJ2-3; the match to TRBD2 covers 7 bases. There are 16 residues in the CDR3. CDR1 and CDR2 from the germline V gene are LNHNV and YYDKDF (reference sequence). After removal of 0 bases from V and 4 bases from J, the junction contained 7 bases not matched to a gene. This chain's CDR3 is CATSRDPAGAPDTQYF. CDR3 bases: TGTGCCACCAGCAGAGATCCGGCGGGAGCTCCAGATACGCAGTATTTT.

The gene calls are TRBV5-4 and TRBJ1-1; 11 bases align to TRBD1. Per germline, CDR1 SGHNT and CDR2 YYREEE (reference sequence). V lost 3 bases, J lost 1 base, and 2 bases stayed unmatched. This CDR3 is built from 15 residues. This CDR3 is CASSSDRGRNTEAFF. The DNA for the CDR3 is TGTGCCAGCAGCTCGGACAGGGGGCGGAACACTGAAGCTTTCTTT.

V usage is TRBV29-1 and J usage is TRBJ2-3, with TRBD2 as a possible D gene (6 bases). The CDR3 is made up of 12 amino acids. Germline CDR1 and CDR2: SQVTM and ANQGSEA. DNA of the CDR3: TGCAGTCAACGGGAGAACACAGATACGCAGTATTTT. Translated, it gives CSQRENTDTQYF.